This TCR beta chain is drawn from a study of blood T cell repertoires in COVID-19. Across the whole study: Donors in the United States, Italy and Spain gave samples during acute or convalescent COVID-19. PBMCs, B-cell-depleted T cells, or T cells were the source of the cDNA or gDNA that made up the material.

The participants were between about 18 and 100 years old and came from 24 US areas. Participants had their cohort set by participant-reported clinical history. This clone came up once. Germline CDR1 SGHRS, CDR2 YFSETQ. The CDR3 runs 14 residues. The V end lost 0 bases, the J end lost 5 bases, and 11 bases lay between the germline ends. Assay used: immunoSEQ multiplex PCR; TCRdb lists only in-frame clones, some missing. The sample yields about 320,000 clones, approximately 91% seen once. The clonotype was recovered from a woman in her 30s who had been exposed to COVID-19. Sequencing was done on a sample of PBMCs or T cells enriched from blood (not recorded which). V usage is TRBV5-1 and J usage is TRBJ1-2; no clear D gene. The CDR3 loop reads CASSLAWAEYGYTF. The DNA of the CDR3 is TGCGCCAGCAGCTTGGCCTGGGCAGAGTATGGCTACACCTTC.